The text below deals with one TCR beta chain. Antigen specificity is unknown. These data come from a study of CD8+ T cells in alopecia areata. General study points: Alopecia totalis/universalis scalp especially showed more expanded CD8+ clones than normal scalp. Scalp sequencing captures resident alphabeta T cells of normal skin too. With patients, TCR sharing proved less clear than in mice, a difference possibly related to HLA.

Once RNA had been extracted, it was reverse transcribed into cDNA to act as the sequencing template. Repertoires were generated with immunoSEQ multiplex PCR, while TCRdb's copy carries only in-frame clones and drops some. The sample yields 75,000 to 100,000 clones, about 40% seen once. CDR1 LGHNA and CDR2 YNFKEQ come from the germline V gene. There are 12 residues in the CDR3. Trimming stripped 6 bases from V and 2 bases from J, with 7 bases between. PBMCs yielded sorted CD4+ and CD8+ T cells. The specimen was CD4+ T cells sorted from blood. The clonotype was recovered from a human donor with alopecia areata. This chain uses TRBV4-2 with TRBJ1-2; D is undetermined. The CDR3 here is CASRQENYGYTF. The CDR3 DNA sequence: TGTGCCAGCAGGCAGGAGAACTATGGCTACACCTTC.